The entry that follows covers one TCR beta chain sequence. Its target is unknown. Trimming cost V 4 bases and J 2 bases; bases outside gene matches: 6. This CDR3 is built from 15 residues. Germline loops: CDR1 KGHSH, CDR2 LQKENI. As the sequencing template, cDNA was produced by extracting RNA and reverse transcribing it. Some clones are missing from TCRdb's copy, which holds only in-frame ones; the method was immunoSEQ multiplex PCR. The table shows about 190,000 clones, with 55% to 70% occurring only once. The data stem from a study of CD8+ T cells in alopecia areata. This sample's treatment: oral pan-JAK inhibitor, 5-10 mg twice daily. Researchers gathered lesional scalp punch biopsies and peripheral blood from patients with alopecia areata. Study outcomes and limitations: The study found tofacitinib significantly decreased scalp clonality and expanded CD8+ clones among the top 100. Just one nonresponder means the tie between baseline CD8+ expansion and response stays uncertain. Persistence in scalp and blood during tofacitinib was observed for many expanded lesional clones.

Material: CD4+ T cells sorted from blood, obtained at week 4, from a patient treated with tofacitinib. The chain recombines TRBV18 with TRBJ1-1; 8 nucleotides match TRBD1. This receptor was obtained from a human donor with alopecia areata. The CDR3 spells CASSLGQGGNTEAFF. In DNA form, the CDR3 reads TGTGCCAGCTCACTAGGACAGGGTGGCAACACTGAAGCTTTCTTT.